The next 3 T cell receptor beta chains were all read from a single sample in a study of regulatory T cells in long-lasting Graves disease. PBMCs were the source of the RNA used for TCR sequencing. TCRdb reprocessed the reads via MiXCR and lists one record per CDR3 protein. The table has about 750 distinct CDR3 sequences, over 75% seen once. The sequences come from peripheral blood mononuclear cells (PBMCs), collected with antithyroid drug treatment, in newly diagnosed or persistent Graves disease (not recorded which). The receptors originated from a female donor with Graves disease.

The chain recombines TRBV13 with TRBJ2-3, with D unresolved. The V and J ends lost 5 bases and 6 bases respectively, with 9 bases between them. The V gene's germline CDR1 is PRHDT and CDR2 FYEKMQ (reference sequence). The CDR3 runs 12 residues. The CDR3 spells CASSPYSDTQYF. The CDR3 bases are TGTGCCAGCAGCCCGTACTCCGATACGCAGTATTTT.

The chain carries TRBV18 and TRBJ2-7; D unclear. Germline CDR1 is KGHSH and CDR2 is LQKENI. The CDR3 length is 14 residues. Trimming removed 5 bases at V and 0 bases at J, with 11 bases between. CDR3 loop: CASSSSSSSYEQYF. The CDR3 DNA reads TGTGCCAGCTCATCTTCGTCGAGCTCCTACGAGCAGTACTTC.

The chain has TRBV9 and TRBJ1-2; weak D call: TRBD1 (5 bases). V was pared by 3 bases and J by 1 base, with 13 bases between. The CDR3 is made up of 15 amino acids. CDR1 and CDR2 from the germline V gene are SGDLS and YYNGEE. CDR3 sequence: CASSALGGGNYGYTF. As DNA, the CDR3 is TGTGCCAGCAGCGCCCTCGGGGGTGGTAACTATGGCTACACCTTC.